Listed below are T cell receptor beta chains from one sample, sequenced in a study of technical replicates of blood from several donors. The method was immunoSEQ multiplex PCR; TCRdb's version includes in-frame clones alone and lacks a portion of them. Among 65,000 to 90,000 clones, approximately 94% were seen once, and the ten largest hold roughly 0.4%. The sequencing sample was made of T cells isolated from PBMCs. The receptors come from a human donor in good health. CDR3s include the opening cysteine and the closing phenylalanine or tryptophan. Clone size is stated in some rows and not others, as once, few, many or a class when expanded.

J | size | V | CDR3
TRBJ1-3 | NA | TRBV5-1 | CASSLAQGPNTIYF
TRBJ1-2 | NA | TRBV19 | CASSIGERSYGYTF
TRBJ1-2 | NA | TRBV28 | CASSLAGTGYGYTF
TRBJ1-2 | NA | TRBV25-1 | CASNTSPGQGVGNGYTF
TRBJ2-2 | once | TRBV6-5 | CASSYRRNTGELFF
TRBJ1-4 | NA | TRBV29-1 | CSVKGGRSGEKLFF
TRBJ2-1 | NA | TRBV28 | CASRRGDRGFF
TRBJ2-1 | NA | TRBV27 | CASNSLDSGSEQFF
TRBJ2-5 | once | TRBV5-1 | CASSFRDREEETQYF
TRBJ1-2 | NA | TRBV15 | CATSPPKTGGYGYTF
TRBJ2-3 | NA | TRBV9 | CASSVAKGQENTDTQYF
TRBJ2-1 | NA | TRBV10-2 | CATLISYEQFF
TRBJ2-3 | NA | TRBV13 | CASSLMSGRYTDTQYF
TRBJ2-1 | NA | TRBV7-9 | CASSLTGNEQFF
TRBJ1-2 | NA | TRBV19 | CASSYSNYGYTF
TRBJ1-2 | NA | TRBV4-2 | CASSEGLQGGGGYTF
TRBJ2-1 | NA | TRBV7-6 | CASSPASGRANEQFF
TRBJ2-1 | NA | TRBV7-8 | CASSLEAGHYNEQFF
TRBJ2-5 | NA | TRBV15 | CATSRGGGIRRETQYF
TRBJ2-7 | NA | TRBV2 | CASSGGGSYEQYF
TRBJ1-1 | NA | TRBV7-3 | CASSFGQVNTEAFF
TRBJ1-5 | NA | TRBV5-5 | CASSLGGQPNQPQHF
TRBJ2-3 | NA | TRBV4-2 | CASSQDNSGSGTDTQYF
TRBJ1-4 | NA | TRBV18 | CASSPLYNANEKLFF
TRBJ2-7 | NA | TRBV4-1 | CASSQFSGRGGEQYF
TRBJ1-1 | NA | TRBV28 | CASSLSQNTEAFF
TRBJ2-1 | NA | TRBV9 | CASSDGTRNEQFF
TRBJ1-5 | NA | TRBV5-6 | CASSLTGSQPQHF
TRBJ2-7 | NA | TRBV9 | CASSVSSGGYEQYF
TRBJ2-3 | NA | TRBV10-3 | CAISERADTQYF
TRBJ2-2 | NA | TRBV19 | CASSGTADTGELFF
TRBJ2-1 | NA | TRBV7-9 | CASSSPSGYNEQFF
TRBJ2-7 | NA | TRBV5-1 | CASSYTSRLAGSYEQYF
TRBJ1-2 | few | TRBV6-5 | CASSRDSLYGYTF
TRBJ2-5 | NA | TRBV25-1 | CASSRGMLAGEETQYF
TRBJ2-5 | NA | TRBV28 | CATGTVFQETQYF
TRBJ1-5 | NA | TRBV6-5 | CASSYGQGGQPQHF
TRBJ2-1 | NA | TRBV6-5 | CASSLRDRFYNEQFF
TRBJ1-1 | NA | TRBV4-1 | CASSQDNLRENTEAFF
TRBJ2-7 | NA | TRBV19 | CASSYGRAYEQYF
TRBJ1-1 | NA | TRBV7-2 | CASSLRRTLRMNTEAFF
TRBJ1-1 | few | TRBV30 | CAWTGGNTEAFF
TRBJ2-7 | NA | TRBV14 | CASSQAGVSYEQYF
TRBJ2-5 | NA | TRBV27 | CASSFSGETQYF
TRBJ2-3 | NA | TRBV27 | CASSLFPGFDDTQYF
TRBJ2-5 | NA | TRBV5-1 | CASSSPSGGQETQYF
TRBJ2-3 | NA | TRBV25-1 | CASSTSGSTDTQYF
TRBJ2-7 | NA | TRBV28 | CASSYREQYF
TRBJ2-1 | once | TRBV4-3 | CASSQWDSSYNEQFF
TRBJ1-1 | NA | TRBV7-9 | CASSQLTGVNTEAFF
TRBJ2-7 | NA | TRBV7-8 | CASSSGQIYEQYF
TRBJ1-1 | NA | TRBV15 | CATSTVFRDREAFF
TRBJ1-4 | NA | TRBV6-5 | CASSRQTNEKLFF